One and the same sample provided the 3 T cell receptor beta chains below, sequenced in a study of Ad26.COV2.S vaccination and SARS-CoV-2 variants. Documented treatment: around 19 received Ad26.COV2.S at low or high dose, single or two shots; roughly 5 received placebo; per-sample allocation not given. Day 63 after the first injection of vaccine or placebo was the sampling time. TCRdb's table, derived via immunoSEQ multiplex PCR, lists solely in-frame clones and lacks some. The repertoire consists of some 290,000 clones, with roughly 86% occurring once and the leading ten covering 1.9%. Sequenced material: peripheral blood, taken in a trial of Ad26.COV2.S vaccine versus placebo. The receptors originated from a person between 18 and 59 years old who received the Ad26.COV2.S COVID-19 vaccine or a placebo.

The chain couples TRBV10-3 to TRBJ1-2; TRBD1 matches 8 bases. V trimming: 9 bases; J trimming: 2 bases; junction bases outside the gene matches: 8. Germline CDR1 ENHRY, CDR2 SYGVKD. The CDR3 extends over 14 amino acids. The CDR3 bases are TGTGCCATAAGACCAGGGGGCGCAAACTATGGCTACACCTTC. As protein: CAIRPGGANYGYTF.

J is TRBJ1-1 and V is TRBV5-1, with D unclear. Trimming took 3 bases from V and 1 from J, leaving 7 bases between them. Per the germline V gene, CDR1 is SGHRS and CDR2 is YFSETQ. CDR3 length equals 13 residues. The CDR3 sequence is CASSSLENTEAFF. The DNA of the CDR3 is TGCGCCAGCAGCTCTTTGGAGAACACTGAAGCTTTCTTT.

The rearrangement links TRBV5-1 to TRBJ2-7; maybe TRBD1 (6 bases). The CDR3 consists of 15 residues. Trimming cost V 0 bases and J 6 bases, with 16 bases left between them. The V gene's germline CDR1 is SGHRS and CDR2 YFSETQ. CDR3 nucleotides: TGCGCCAGCAGCTTGGACGTGACAGGAGGCGCCGAGCAGTACTTC. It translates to CASSLDVTGGAEQYF.